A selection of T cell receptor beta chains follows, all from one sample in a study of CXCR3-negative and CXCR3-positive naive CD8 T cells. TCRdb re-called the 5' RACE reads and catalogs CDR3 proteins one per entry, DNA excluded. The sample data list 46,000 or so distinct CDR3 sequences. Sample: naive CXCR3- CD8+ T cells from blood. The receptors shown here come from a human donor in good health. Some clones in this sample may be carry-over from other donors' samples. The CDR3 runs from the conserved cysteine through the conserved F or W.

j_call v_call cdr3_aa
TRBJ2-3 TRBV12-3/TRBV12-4 CASKGVWSGGAWDTQYF
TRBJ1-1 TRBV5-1 CASSTRQGEKGTEAFF
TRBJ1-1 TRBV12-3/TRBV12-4 CASSARGGNTEAFF
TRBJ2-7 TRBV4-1 CASSPYPGTTAYEQYF
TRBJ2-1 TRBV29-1 CSVADWDRSTSGSYNEQFF
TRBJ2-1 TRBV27 CASSPLRQGQMTTDEQFF
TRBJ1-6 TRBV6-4 CASSEGQEGSPLHF
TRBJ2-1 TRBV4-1 CASSQVWGAFGNEQFF
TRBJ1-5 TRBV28 CASSLRGFSNQPQHF
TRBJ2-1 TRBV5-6 CASSLIRGYYNEQFF
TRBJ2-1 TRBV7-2 CASSFVQAVAGTYNEQFF
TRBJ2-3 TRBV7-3 CASSPGADTQYF